This T cell receptor beta chain originates from a study of cytomegalovirus exposure and HLA in healthy donors (dated by TCRdb to about 2017). With respect to the entire study: An earlier analysis of 587 of the donors reported over 250 Gb of sequence data and around 100 million unique TCR beta sequences obtained from 180 million or so T cells. The T cell repertoires of under 750 subjects were profiled by immunosequencing and related to cytomegalovirus serostatus. A separate validation cohort of 100 to 150 different subjects was used in addition to the roughly 620-subject first cohort. Of the approximately 400 genotyped donors, approximately 80% fell in the genetic ancestry cluster associated with self-reported Caucasian donors. To decide whether each TCR beta V gene segment behaved as functional or pseudogenic, an earlier analysis of 587 of the donors relied on high-throughput TCR beta sequencing. Rather than drawing on any new phenotypic data, the later analysis identified candidate immune exposures from TCR beta sequences and the way those sequences occurred across donors. High-throughput TCR immunosequencing, statistical association of individual TCRs with disease status, and machine learning were combined to predict cytomegalovirus infection status. Typing coverage differed by locus: A, B, C, DRB1 and DQB1 were typed in about 620-640 donors, DQA1 in roughly 510, DPA1 in 600 to 610, and DPB1 in roughly 470. Roughly 5 DR-DQ haplotypes were handled as single units for association and clustering, since linkage in the cohort was strong. An early release that covered 500 to 800 HLA-typed donors contained about 300 gigabases of sequencing data and 80 million or so unique TCR sequences. A later analysis re-analyzed previously published TCR beta repertoires from 666 donors and added high-resolution HLA genotyping to study TCR occurrence patterns. All discovery cohort repertoires had been generated using a single sequencing platform. Alongside the repertoire data, information on donor age, sex, ethnicity and CMV serostatus was compiled. Among 300 to 500 genotyped donors of the cohort, an average of around 250,000 unique TCR beta nucleotide sequences was sequenced per donor, of which 15% to 20% were non-productive. HLA typing included class I and class II loci at four-digit resolution. In a later genetic analysis, genome-wide SNP genotypes for about 65% of the roughly 700 donors were used, and that subset was treated as a discovery cohort. The study aimed to test whether cataloging public T cell receptors could reveal signatures of past pathogen exposure. Points the paper makes about the study in general: Linkage disequilibrium might explain the correlated functional status among segregating V segments, but an unknown experimental factor could not be ruled out. The classifier was reported to diagnose cytomegalovirus status with high specificity and sensitivity in both the original and validation cohorts. In an earlier analysis of about 550 of the donors, most TCR beta V segments were observed in productive rearrangements about 87% or about 30% of the time, broadly matching IMGT annotations. A later genetic analysis reported fewer N-insertions in productive TCRs among donors in an Asian-associated ancestry cluster than the approximately 700-donor mean. A later genetic analysis associated a missense DCLRE1C variant with V-gene and J-gene trimming of TCR beta chains, and an independent cohort replicated the association. The study listed approximately 150 TCR beta chains as associated with cytomegalovirus. A cluster of highly shared sequence variants was judged likely to be a technical artifact of the sequencing pipeline. At a false discovery rate of 0.05, a later analysis linked roughly 17,000 TCR beta sequences to specific HLA alleles. In a later analysis, the rate of TCR association differed among HLA loci, with DRB1 alleles having the most associated TCRs and HLA-C alleles having the fewest. The cohort was sequenced for TCR beta chains only, and without alpha or paired-chain data the features that could be detected were limited. It was suggested by the authors that the approach could potentially be generalized to other disease states and immunological phenotypes. In a later analysis, HLA-associated TCR beta chains showed more clonal expansion and lower generation probabilities than non-associated chains that were equally common. In vitro tests confirmed that a few of the cytomegalovirus-associated TCR beta chains recognize cytomegalovirus antigens. Roughly uniform sequencing depth across donors was assumed in presence/absence analyses, although this assumption may not hold. A further reported finding was that TCR beta sequences accurately predicted the HLA-A and HLA-B alleles for most subjects in the first cohort. Strong co-occurrence of HLA alleles, especially DR and DQ, made assigning TCR associations to individual alleles difficult. A later analysis found that most CMV-associated TCR beta chains appeared HLA-restricted, with HLA associations seemingly driven largely by CMV exposure. Immune exposure information for the cohort was limited to CMV serostatus. Because HLA typing was unavailable for some donors at each locus, only the typed subset was used in association tests. While some public TCRs were present in many individuals, most TCR sequences turned up only very rarely across donors. Several of the top co-occurrence clusters appeared to be linked to parvovirus B19, influenza, CMV and Epstein-Barr virus, according to a later analysis. The 87-base-pair reads could not distinguish some IMGT-functional V segments, including TRBV6-2 and TRBV6-3, so those segments were excluded. Because counts were too low, under 20 rarely observed V segments, including chromosome 9 orphons, were left out of the earlier analysis of some 600 of the donors.

Libraries were made using the immunoSEQ multiplex PCR assay. A mixture of 60 forward primers for TCR Vbeta segments and 13 reverse primers for TCR Jbeta segments was used in the multiplex PCR. The CDR3 region of rearranged TCR beta genes was amplified from genomic DNA by a multiplex PCR assay. Amplified TCR beta libraries were sequenced as 87-base-pair reads on the Illumina HiSeq System. The study's own analysis went as follows. A later analysis tallied 75 million to 85 million unique TCR beta chains across the 666 repertoires, and approximately 11 million of those chains were shared by two or more donors. Raw reads were error-corrected and collapsed into unique sequences with a nearest-neighbor algorithm that merged closely related sequences to remove PCR and sequencing errors. V, D and J gene segments were assigned by aligning CDR3 sequences to IMGT reference sequences. For a sequence to be retained, at least a six-nucleotide match to both a V gene segment and a J gene segment was required. Rearrangements were called productive when the CDR3 lacked stop codons and stayed in frame with V and J; all others were non-productive. CDR3 was defined according to IMGT convention as the region running from the second conserved V-encoded cysteine to the conserved J-encoded phenylalanine. The earlier analysis of around 640 of the donors excluded sequences that lacked an unambiguous match to a single V gene segment. In an earlier analysis of approximately 610 of the donors, V segments were called functional above 56.7% productive rearrangements and were called segregating when the between-donor standard deviation exceeded 5%. A statistical classification framework was built for diagnosing cytomegalovirus status from the catalog of TCR beta chain sequences. A later analysis assigned V and J genes by comparing TCR nucleotide sequences with IMGT/GENE-DB human TR gene sequences. The TCRdist pipeline was used in a later analysis to assign CDR3 sequences and most-parsimonious VDJ recombination scenarios. In a later analysis, every TCR beta chain was defined by the combination of its CDR3 amino acid sequence and its V-gene family, and reads without a unique V-gene family were dropped. To address suspected cross-contamination and a sequencing artifact, a later analysis removed approximately 600 highly shared, low-generation-probability nucleotide sequences. For each public chain, a later analysis derived a clonal expansion index from normalized ranks of inferred template counts within each repertoire. In a later analysis, generation probabilities were computed with a VDJ recombination model fitted to out-of-frame rearrangements, and the resulting probabilities were checked against IGoR. Hypergeometric tests were used in a later analysis to score TCR-TCR, TCR-HLA and TCR-CMV co-occurrence, with a repertoire-size bias correction applied to the TCR pairs. False discovery rates were estimated in a later analysis by permuting HLA or CMV assignments 20 times. In a later analysis, co-occurring TCRs were grouped using DBSCAN, and TCRdist sequence similarity was added for clustering within HLA-allele-positive subsets. Repertoires with fewer than 30,000 or more than 120,000 public chains, plus five repertoires with anomalous nucleotide sharing, were excluded from co-occurrence clustering. As stored in TCRdb, this immuneACCESS dataset retains in-frame rearrangements with V and J assigned. A fraction of the clones does not appear; measured against another copy, unresolved V genes explain less than half of the discrepancy, and the remainder lacks a known reason. The DNA was the basis for D and trimming; V, J and clone size are from that table. Recorded for this sample are more than 85,000 clones; 69% of them occurred a single time. The ten largest clones capture 2.5% to 3.5% of the sample.

As concerns this clone: There is no known antigen for this receptor. One base away there is no much larger clone; base qualities are not given.

The cohort consisted of 600 to 700 healthy bone marrow donors. All cohort members were sampled while nominally healthy, although unrecorded immune exposures were likely present. The donor was CMV seronegative and belonged to the group of 320 or so seronegative cohort members. Each donor provided a peripheral blood sample, and peripheral blood mononuclear cells were used for TCR beta sequencing. Genomic DNA was extracted from the blood cell samples with the Qiagen DNeasy Blood Extraction Kit. Its CDR3 holds 13 amino acids, cysteine through phenylalanine. Only the CDR3 portion is preserved as DNA: 39 bases, with reading frame beginning at the first base. CDR1 is given as SGHNT and CDR2 as YYREEE, both from the germline V gene (reference sequence). Relative to germline, V is missing 0 bases and J is missing 8 bases, with 4 bases of the junction outside any gene match.

This chain is built from TRBV5-4 and TRBJ1-2, with TRBD1 identical over 7 junction bases. This TCR was sampled from a young man in good health and CMV-seronegative. Material: PBMCs. The CDR3 protein is CASSLEGARGYTF. DNA sequence: TGTGCCAGCAGCTTGGAGGGGGCGCGAGGCTACACCTTC.